This T cell receptor (beta chain) was sequenced for a study of shared clonotypes between healthy human individuals. Study findings and constraints: Clonotype sharing among donors was expected to depend on sequencing depth.

Repertoires were generated with immunoSEQ multiplex PCR, while TCRdb's copy carries only in-frame clones and drops some. The data contain more than 1.2 million clones, 98% of them seen just once; the ten biggest clones take up about 0.4%. CDR3 size: 14 residues. Trimming stripped 3 bases from V and 2 bases from J, with 8 bases between. Germline lookup yields CDR1 MDHEN and CDR2 SYDVKM. Turning to this clone: Its antigen is currently unknown.

Input material: naive CD4+ T cells sorted from blood. Specified subset: CD45RA+ positively selected. This clonotype originated in a man aged 25 to 40 in good health. The V call is TRBV28, the J call TRBJ1-3; D remains ambiguous. The CDR3 is CASSLLSPGNTIYF. The CDR3 DNA sequence: TGTGCCAGCAGTTTGTTGTCTCCTGGAAACACCATATATTTT.